This T cell receptor (beta chain) was recovered during a study of blood T cell repertoires in COVID-19. Data came from immunoSEQ multiplex PCR; TCRdb stores just in-frame clones and leaves some out. The table records about 15,000 clones, approximately 88% of them present only once. This clone showed up just once. Other nucleotide sequences in the sample specify the same CDR3. The sequence came from a woman aged 80 or over with COVID-19, enrolled during active disease. Sequencing used peripheral blood.

CDR3 region: CASSSDRGRSPEAFF. CDR3 bases: TGTGCCAGCAGCTCGGACAGGGGCCGCTCCCCTGAAGCTTTCTTT. The V gene is TRBV13, the J gene TRBJ1-1; 9 bases align to TRBD1. The V segment lost 4 bases and the J segment 6 bases; nucleotides outside the gene matches: 9. The germline V gene encodes CDR1 PRHDT and CDR2 FYEKMQ (reference sequence). This CDR3 has 15 residues.